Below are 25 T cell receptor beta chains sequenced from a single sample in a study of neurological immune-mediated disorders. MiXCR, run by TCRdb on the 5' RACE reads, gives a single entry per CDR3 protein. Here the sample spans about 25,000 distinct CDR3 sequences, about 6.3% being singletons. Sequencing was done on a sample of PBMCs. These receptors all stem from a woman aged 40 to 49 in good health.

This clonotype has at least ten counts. CDR3 bases: TGCAGGGTCCTCCTACCGGGACTAGCGGAGCAGTTCTTC. This translates into CRVLLPGLAEQFF. The V and J genes are TRBV20-1 and TRBJ2-1; 10 nucleotides line up with TRBD2. Per the germline V gene, CDR1 is DFQATT and CDR2 is SNEGSKA (reference sequence). CDR3 length: 13 amino acids.

CDR3 DNA sequence: TGTGCCAGTTCCCAAATGTCCCCGGCAGCTTTCTTT. Translating it yields CASSQMSPAAFF. The chain links TRBV28 to TRBJ1-1; D gene ambiguous. From germline, CDR1 is MDHEN and CDR2 SYDVKM. Trimming took 9 bases from V and 10 from J, leaving 18 bases between them. The CDR3 has 12 residues. The full variable domain, its missing parts supplied by reference TRBV28 and TRBJ1-1, is DVKVTQSSRYLVKRTGEKVFLECVQDMDHENMFWYRQDPGLGLRLIYFSYDVKMKEKGDIPEGYSVSREKKERFSLILESASTNQTSMYLCASSQMSPAAFFGQGTRLTVV.

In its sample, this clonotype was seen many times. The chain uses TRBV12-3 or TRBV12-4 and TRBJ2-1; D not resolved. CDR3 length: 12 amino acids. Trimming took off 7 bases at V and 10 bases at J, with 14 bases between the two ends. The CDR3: CASTPRAPEQFF. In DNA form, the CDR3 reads TGTGCCAGCACCCCAAGGGCGCCCGAGCAGTTCTTC.

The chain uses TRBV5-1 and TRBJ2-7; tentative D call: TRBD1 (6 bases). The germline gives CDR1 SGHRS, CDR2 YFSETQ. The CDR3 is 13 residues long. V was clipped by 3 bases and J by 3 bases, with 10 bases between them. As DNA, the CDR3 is TGCGCCAGCAGCTCCTTACAGGGCTACGAGCAGTACTTC. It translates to CASSSLQGYEQYF.

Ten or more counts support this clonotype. For the CDR3, the DNA is TGTGCCAGCAGCTTGGGCCAGTCTGGAAACACCATATATTTT. It yields the protein CASSLGQSGNTIYF. The chain recombines TRBV5-6 with TRBJ1-3; no firm D call. CDR3 size: 14 residues. From germline, CDR1 is SGHDT and CDR2 YYEEEE. V gave up 0 bases and J gave up 1 base, with 5 bases separating them. The variable domain in full, completed from reference TRBV5-6 and TRBJ1-3, reads DAGVTQSPTHLIKTRGQQVTLRCSPKSGHDTVSWYQQALGQGPQFIFQYYEEEERQRGNFPDRFSGHQFPNYSSELNVNALLLGDSALYLCASSLGQSGNTIYFGEGSWLTVV.

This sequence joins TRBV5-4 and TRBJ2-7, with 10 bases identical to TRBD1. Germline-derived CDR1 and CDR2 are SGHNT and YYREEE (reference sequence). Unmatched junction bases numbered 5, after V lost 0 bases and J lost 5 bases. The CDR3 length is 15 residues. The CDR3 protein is CASSLGGQGKNEQYF. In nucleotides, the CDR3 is TGTGCCAGCAGCTTGGGGGGACAGGGGAAGAACGAGCAGTACTTC.

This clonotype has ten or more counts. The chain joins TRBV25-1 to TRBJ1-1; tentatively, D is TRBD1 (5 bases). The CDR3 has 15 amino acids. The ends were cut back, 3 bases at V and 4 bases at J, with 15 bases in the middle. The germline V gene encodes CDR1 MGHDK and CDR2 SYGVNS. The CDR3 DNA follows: TGTGCCAGCAGTGAGACCCTGGGTGGGGGCACTGAAGCTTTCTTT. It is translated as CASSETLGGGTEAFF.

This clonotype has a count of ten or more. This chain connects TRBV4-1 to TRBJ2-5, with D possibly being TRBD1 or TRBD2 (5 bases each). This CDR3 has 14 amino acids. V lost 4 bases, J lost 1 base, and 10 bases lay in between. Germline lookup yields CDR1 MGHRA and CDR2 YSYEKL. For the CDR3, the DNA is TGCGCCAGCAGCCCGGGGCGGACCCAAGAGACCCAGTACTTC. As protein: CASSPGRTQETQYF.

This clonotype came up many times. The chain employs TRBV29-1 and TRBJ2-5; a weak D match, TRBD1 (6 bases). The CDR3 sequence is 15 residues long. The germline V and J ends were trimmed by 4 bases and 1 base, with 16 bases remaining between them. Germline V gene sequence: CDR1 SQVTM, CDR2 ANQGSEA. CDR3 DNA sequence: TGCAGCGTTGTCGGCGACAGGAGAATCCAAGAGACCCAGTACTTC. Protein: CSVVGDRRIQETQYF.

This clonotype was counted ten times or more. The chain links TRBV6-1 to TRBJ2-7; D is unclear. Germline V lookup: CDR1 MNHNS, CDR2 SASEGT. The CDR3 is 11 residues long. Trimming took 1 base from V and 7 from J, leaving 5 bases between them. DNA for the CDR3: TGTGCCAGCAGTGAAGGCTGGGAGCAGTACTTC. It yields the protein CASSEGWEQYF.

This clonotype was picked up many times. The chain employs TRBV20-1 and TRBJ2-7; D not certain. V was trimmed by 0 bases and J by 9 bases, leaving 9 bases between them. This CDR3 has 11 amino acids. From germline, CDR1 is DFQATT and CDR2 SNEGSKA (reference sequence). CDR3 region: CSARDASGQYF. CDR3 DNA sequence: TGCAGTGCTAGAGATGCGTCCGGGCAGTACTTC.

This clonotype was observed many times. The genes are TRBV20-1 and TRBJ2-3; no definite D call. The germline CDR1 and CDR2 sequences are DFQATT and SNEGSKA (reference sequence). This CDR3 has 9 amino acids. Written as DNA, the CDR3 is TGCCTAGACGTAGATACGCAGTATTTT. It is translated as CLDVDTQYF.

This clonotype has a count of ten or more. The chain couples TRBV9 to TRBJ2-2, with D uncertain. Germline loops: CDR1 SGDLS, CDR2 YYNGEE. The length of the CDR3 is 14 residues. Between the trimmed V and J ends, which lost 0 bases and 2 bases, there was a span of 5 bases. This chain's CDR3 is CASSVVVNTGELFF. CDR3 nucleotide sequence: TGTGCCAGCAGCGTAGTGGTAAACACCGGGGAGCTGTTTTTT.

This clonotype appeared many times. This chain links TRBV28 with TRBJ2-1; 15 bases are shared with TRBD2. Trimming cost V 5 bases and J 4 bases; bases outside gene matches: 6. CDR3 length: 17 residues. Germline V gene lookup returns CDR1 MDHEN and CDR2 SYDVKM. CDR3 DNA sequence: TGTGCCAGCAGTATAATGGGACTAGCGGGAGGTTACAATGAGCAGTTCTTC. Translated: CASSIMGLAGGYNEQFF.

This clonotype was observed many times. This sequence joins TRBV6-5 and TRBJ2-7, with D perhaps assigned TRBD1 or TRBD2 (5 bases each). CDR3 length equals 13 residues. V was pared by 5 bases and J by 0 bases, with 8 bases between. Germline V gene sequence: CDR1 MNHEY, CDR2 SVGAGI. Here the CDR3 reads CASSEGSSYEQYF. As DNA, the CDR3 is TGTGCCAGCAGTGAGGGGTCCTCCTACGAGCAGTACTTC.

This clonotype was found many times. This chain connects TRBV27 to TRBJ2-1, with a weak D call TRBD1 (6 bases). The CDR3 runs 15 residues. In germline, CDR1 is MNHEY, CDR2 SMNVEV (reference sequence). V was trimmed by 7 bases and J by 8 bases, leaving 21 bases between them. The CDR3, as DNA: TGTGCCAGCACCAGGGACAACGGTGCTGTAGATGAGCAGTTCTTC. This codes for CASTRDNGAVDEQFF.

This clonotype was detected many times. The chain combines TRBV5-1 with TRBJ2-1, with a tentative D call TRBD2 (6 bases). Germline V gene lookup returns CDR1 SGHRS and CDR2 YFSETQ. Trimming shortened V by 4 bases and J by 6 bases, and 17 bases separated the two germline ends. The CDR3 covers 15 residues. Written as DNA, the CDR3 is TGCGCCAGCAGCCCGGAGGGTAGTTATGTCAATGAGCAGTTCTTC. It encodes CASSPEGSYVNEQFF.

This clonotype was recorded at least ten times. This CDR3 is CASSIGMNTGELFF. The CDR3 DNA reads TGTGCCAGTAGTATCGGGATGAACACCGGGGAGCTGTTTTTT. The J gene is TRBJ2-2, the V gene TRBV19; possible D gene TRBD2, 5 bases. Trimming shortened V by 3 bases and J by 1 base, and 6 bases separated the two germline ends. Germline V lookup: CDR1 LNHDA, CDR2 SQIVND (reference sequence). There are 14 residues in the CDR3. Full variable domain (remainder filled in from reference TRBV19 and TRBJ2-2): DGGITQSPKYLFRKEGQNVTLSCEQNLNHDAMYWYRQDPGQGLRLIYYSQIVNDFQKGDIAEGYSVSREKKESFPLTVTSAQKNPTAFYLCASSIGMNTGELFFGEGSRLTVL.

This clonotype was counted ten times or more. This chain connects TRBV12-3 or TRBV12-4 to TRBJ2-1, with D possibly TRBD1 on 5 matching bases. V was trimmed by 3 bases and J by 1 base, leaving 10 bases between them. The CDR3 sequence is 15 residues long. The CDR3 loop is CASSFQGRSYNEQFF. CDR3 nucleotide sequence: TGTGCCAGCAGTTTCCAGGGAAGGTCCTACAATGAGCAGTTCTTC.

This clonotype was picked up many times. CDR3 DNA: TGCAGTGCTAGTAATTTAGCGGGAGGGGGGACAGATACGCAGTATTTT. Protein sequence: CSASNLAGGGTDTQYF. This chain connects TRBV20-1 to TRBJ2-3, with TRBD2 matching 11 bases. CDR3 length: 16 residues. In germline, CDR1 is DFQATT, CDR2 SNEGSKA (reference sequence). After removal of 3 bases from V and 3 bases from J, the junction contained 8 bases not matched to a gene.

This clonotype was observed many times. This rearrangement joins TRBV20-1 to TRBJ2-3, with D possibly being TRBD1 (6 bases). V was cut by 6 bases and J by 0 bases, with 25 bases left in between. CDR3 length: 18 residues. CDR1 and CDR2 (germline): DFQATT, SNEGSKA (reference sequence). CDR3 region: CSAPGVGANRGSTDTQYF. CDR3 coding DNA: TGCAGTGCCCCAGGGGTTGGGGCGAACCGAGGTAGCACAGATACGCAGTATTTT.

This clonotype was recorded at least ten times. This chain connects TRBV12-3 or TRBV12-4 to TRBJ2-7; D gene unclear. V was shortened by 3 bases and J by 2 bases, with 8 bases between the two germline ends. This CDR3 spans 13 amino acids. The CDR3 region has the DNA TGTGCCAGCAGTTTTAGTCAGACCTACGAGCAGTACTTC. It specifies CASSFSQTYEQYF.

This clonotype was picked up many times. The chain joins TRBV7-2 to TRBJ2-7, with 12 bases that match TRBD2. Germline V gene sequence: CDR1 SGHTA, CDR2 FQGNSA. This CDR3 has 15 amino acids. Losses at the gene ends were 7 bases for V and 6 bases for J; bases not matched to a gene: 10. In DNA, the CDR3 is TGTGCCAGCACCACCAAGACTAGCGGGAGCCTCGAGCAGTACTTC. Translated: CASTTKTSGSLEQYF.

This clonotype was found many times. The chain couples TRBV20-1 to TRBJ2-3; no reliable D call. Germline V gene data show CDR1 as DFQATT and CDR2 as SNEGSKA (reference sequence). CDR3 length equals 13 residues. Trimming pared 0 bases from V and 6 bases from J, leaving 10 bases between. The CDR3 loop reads CSARDPPADTQYF. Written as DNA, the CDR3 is TGCAGTGCTAGAGATCCCCCAGCTGATACGCAGTATTTT.

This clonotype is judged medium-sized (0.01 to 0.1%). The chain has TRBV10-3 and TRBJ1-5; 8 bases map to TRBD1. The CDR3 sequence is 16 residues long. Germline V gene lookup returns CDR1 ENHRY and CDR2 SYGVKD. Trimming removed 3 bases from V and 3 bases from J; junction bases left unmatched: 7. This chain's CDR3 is CAISDIEDRVNQPQHF. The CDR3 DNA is TGTGCCATCAGTGACATAGAGGACAGGGTCAATCAGCCCCAGCATTTT.